This entry features one T cell receptor beta chain sequence. The data derive from a study of T cell changes during pregnancy in multiple sclerosis. This CDR3 is 15 amino acids long. Germline V gene sequence: CDR1 SGHDT, CDR2 YYEEEE. V trimming: 0 bases; J trimming: 8 bases; junction bases outside the gene matches: 5. Some clones are missing from TCRdb's copy, which holds only in-frame ones; the method was immunoSEQ multiplex PCR. Of over 65,000 clones in the sample, roughly 90% are singletons; the top ten hold 2.5%. This receptor was identified in a female donor with multiple sclerosis, enrolled in a pregnancy study. The chain carries TRBV5-6 and TRBJ1-3, with TRBD1 matching over 10 bases. Sequenced here: peripheral blood, sampled in the first trimester of pregnancy. CDR3 DNA: TGTGCCAGCAGCTTGGGCGGGACAGGGGTCGACACCATATATTTT. Protein: CASSLGGTGVDTIYF.